A selection of T cell receptor beta chains follows, all from one sample in a study of T cells in Graves' hyperthyroidism and ophthalmopathy. TCRdb re-analysed the multiplex PCR reads in MiXCR, keeping a single row per CDR3 protein. Altogether about 560,000 distinct CDR3 sequences are present, about a sixth being singletons, with the ten largest covering roughly 18%. The sequencing input was blood. The receptors shown here come from a woman between 18 and 29 years old with Graves' hyperthyroidism. Both conserved end residues are part of each CDR3. A D gene is named only where the DNA matches it firmly. The size entry is marked missing in some rows and otherwise reads once, few, many or a size class.

clone_size d_call v_call cdr3_aa
many - TRBV5-8 CASLGELDLSTDTQYF
many - TRBV7-2 CASSLVYEQYF
- - TRBV10-3 CAISGRGASTDTQYF
few - TRBV7-9 CASSPPEGIWYF
- - TRBV12-3/TRBV12-4 CASSKTGNEQCF
once - TRBV9 CASSPRDLFSTDTQSF
many - TRBV12-3/TRBV12-4 CASSLVGDLFSEQYF
- - TRBV5-6 CASSVGGVEGYTF
- - TRBV19 CASSIAGVYEQYF
- - TRBV28 CASTPGDFTKNIQYF
many TRBD2 TRBV20-1 CSASQLVGAGDPDTQYF
many TRBD2 TRBV12-3/TRBV12-4 CASSVTSGGVSTDTQYF
- - TRBV12-3/TRBV12-4 CASSLALGERWETQYF
- - TRBV6-1 CASSKDGTFSGNTIYF
many - TRBV11-1 CASSADRSYEQHF
few - TRBV7-3 CASSLPVTRQGLWTGELFF
many - TRBV30 CAWSVAGNTIYF
- - TRBV10-2 CASSEYGRLLSGNTIYF
many TRBD2 TRBV20-1 CSAIPGSSGRRYEQYF
few - TRBV6-4 CASSERTRSGSPLHF
many TRBD1 TRBV2 CASRAGTGWFTDYGYTF
- - TRBV11-2 CASSSTPAGHEQYF
many - TRBV7-9 CASSLALGAGTEAFF
few TRBD1 TRBV6-1 CASTEGDRGWNEQFF
- - TRBV20-1 CSARKGRMNTGKLFF
few - TRBV5-1 CASSPPPREGDTQYF
many TRBD2 TRBV7-2 CASSGSPGAGGSNEQFF